This TCR beta chain was recovered during a study of blood T cells in healthy people across ages. Regarding the study as a whole: Strong correlation was found linking TCR beta diversity to naive T cell percentage.

Every sample had a minimum of 6.5 million PBMCs isolated. Through a sample-barcoded 5' primer and a J-beta primer mix, a second PCR was run for roughly 7 to 12 cycles. In TCRdb, the 5' RACE reads were re-called with MiXCR into one record per CDR3 protein. Of approximately 400,000 distinct CDR3 sequences in the sample, about 52% were seen once. This clonotype has a handful of counts. The antigen is undetermined. Germline values: CDR1 SGHVS, CDR2 FQNEAQ. Deletions cut 1 base from V and 0 bases from J, with 10 bases between. The CDR3 has 17 residues. The genes are TRBV7-8 and TRBJ2-6, with a tentative D call TRBD1 (5 bases). Input material: blood. The TCR sequence derives from a man aged 55 to 70 in good health. CDR3 DNA: TGTGCCAGCAGCTTAGGACAGATTAGCTCTGGGGCCAACGTCCTGACTTTC. This gives the protein CASSLGQISSGANVLTF.